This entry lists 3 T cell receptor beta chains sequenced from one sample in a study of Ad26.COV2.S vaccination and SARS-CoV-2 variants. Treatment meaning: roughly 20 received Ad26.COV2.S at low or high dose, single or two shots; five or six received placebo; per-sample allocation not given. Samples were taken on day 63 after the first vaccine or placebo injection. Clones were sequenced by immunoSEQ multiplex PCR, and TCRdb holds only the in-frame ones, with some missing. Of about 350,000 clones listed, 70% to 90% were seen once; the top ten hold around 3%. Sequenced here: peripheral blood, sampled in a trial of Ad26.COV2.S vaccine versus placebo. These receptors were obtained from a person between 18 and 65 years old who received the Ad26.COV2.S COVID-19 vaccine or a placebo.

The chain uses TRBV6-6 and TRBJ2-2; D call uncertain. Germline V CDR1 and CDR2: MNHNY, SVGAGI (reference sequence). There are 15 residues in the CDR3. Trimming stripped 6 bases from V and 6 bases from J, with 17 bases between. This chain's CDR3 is CASSPALIRAGELFF. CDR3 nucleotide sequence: TGTGCCAGCAGCCCAGCCCTCATAAGGGCCGGGGAGCTGTTTTTT.

Written as DNA, the CDR3 is TGCGCCAGCAGCCCGGGACAGGGGCGGCCCATATATTTT. This sequence encodes CASSPGQGRPIYF. The V and J genes are TRBV5-1 and TRBJ1-3; 10 bases agree with TRBD1. The CDR3 spans 13 residues. The germline V gene has CDR1 SGHRS and CDR2 YFSETQ. J lost 11 bases, V lost 4 bases, and 6 bases had no gene match.

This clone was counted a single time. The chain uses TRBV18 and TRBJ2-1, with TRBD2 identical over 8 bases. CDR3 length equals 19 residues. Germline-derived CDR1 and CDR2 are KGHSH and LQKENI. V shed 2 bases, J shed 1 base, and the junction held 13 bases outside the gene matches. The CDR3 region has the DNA TGTGCCAGCTCACCAGGGGCGGGAGGCCTCACAGCTTCCTACAATGAGCAGTTCTTC. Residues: CASSPGAGGLTASYNEQFF. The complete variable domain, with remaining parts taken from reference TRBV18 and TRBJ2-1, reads NAGVMQNPRHLVRRRGQEARLRCSPMKGHSHVYWYRQLPEEGLKFMVYLQKENIIDESGMPKERFSAEFPKEGPSILRIQQVVRGDSAAYFCASSPGAGGLTASYNEQFFGPGTRLTVL.